This section outlines one T cell receptor beta chain sequence together with its context. The data originate from a study of blood T cell repertoires in COVID-19. The overall study: The United States, Italy and Spain supplied acute and convalescent COVID-19 samples.

In the authors' methods: Nucleated cell counts were estimated from reference gene primer amplification. Produced via immunoSEQ multiplex PCR; TCRdb's table is partial and in-frame only. The DNA gave D and trimming, while V, J and clone size come from that table. The data contain about 280,000 clones, 83% of them singletons. V was trimmed by 5 bases and J by 1 base, leaving 18 bases between them. This CDR3 has 16 residues. CDR1 is SGDLS and CDR2 is YYNGEE in the germline V gene. The specimen was peripheral blood. This TCR derives from a woman aged 50 to 60 who had recovered from COVID-19. The chain has TRBV9 and TRBJ1-1, with TRBD1 as a possible D gene (5 bases). CDR3 sequence: CASRAFGQGWNTEAFF. Here the CDR3 DNA reads TGTGCCAGCAGAGCGTTCGGTCAGGGATGGAACACTGAAGCTTTCTTT.